This T cell receptor beta chain was identified in a study of OX40 agonist ivuxolimab in advanced cancers. Looking at the study overall: Patients were dosed intravenously with ivuxolimab at 0.01 to 10 mg/kg every 2 weeks. Allowance was made for prior anti-PD-1, anti-PD-L1 or anti-CTLA-4 therapy, and approximately 41% had some. General observations from the study: The CD4+ and CD8+ T cells in the blood had expanded clonally by week 6 at 0.1 to 3.0 mg/kg.

On this clone itself: What it recognizes is unknown.

The V gene's germline CDR1 is SEHNR and CDR2 FQNEAQ (reference sequence). V lost 5 bases, J lost 1 base, and 9 bases lay in between. The CDR3 is 13 residues long. Measured with immunoSEQ multiplex PCR; TCRdb has only the in-frame clones, and not every one. The table records around 70,000 clones, about nine tenths of them present only once. V is TRBV7-9 and J is TRBJ2-7; D not certain. This TCR was recovered from an adult with an advanced solid tumor such as melanoma, head and neck, liver or kidney cancer. Sequencing used CD4+ or CD8+ T cells sorted from blood, obtained in a trial of the OX40 agonist ivuxolimab. CDR3: CASSPGMSYEQYF. CDR3 DNA: TGTGCCAGCAGCCCCGGAATGTCCTACGAGCAGTACTTC.